The following is a TCR beta chain sequence with its context. Its antigen remains unidentified. The entry originates in a study of shared clonotypes between healthy human individuals. The study's findings and limits: Since donors were few, the genetic and exposure-history diversity represented was limited.

The data were produced by immunoSEQ multiplex PCR, yet TCRdb's version contains in-frame clones alone and is incomplete. The table has millions of clones, approximately 93% seen once; the top ten hold under 0.45%. This clonotype originated in a man aged 18 to 29 in good health. Some clones in this sample may be carry-over from other donors' samples. Sequenced: naive CD4+ T cells from PBMCs. The subset is: CD45RA+ positively selected.

In DNA form, the CDR3 reads TGCGCCAGCAGCTTTGAAAGGGGGGATGAGACCCAGTACTTC. It specifies CASSFERGDETQYF. J is TRBJ2-5 and V is TRBV5-1; D may be TRBD1 or TRBD2 (6 bases each). From germline, CDR1 is SGHRS and CDR2 YFSETQ. V lost 2 bases and J lost 5, with 13 bases in between. The CDR3 loop spans 14 amino acids.